The present T cell receptor beta chain was sequenced within a study of CD8+ T cells in alopecia areata. Study-wide context: Skin grafts from roughly 6-13-month-old C3H/HeJ donors with spontaneous alopecia were placed on approximately 7-11-week-old female C3H/HeJ mice.

Following RNA extraction, reverse transcription yielded cDNA that acted as the sequencing template. TCRdb keeps only in-frame clones here, not all; method: immunoSEQ multiplex PCR. There are 90,000 to 130,000 clones in the sample, none observed a single time. This clone was recorded a few times. Gene names follow the mouse nomenclature. The read stops 4 residues short of the end of the CDR3; the missing end is completed from the germline J gene. The CDR3 is 17 amino acids. V gave up 0 bases and J gave up 0 bases, with 12 bases separating them. CDR1 is NSQYPW and CDR2 is LRSPGD in the germline V gene (reference sequence).

The sample consisted of lesional skin. The sequence was obtained from a C3H/HeJ mouse with alopecia areata. This line is of MHC haplotype H2-k. The V and J genes are TRBV1 and TRBJ2-1; a weak D match, TRBD1 (7 bases). CDR3 bases read: TGCACCTGCAGTGCAGAGGAGGGGGCTTATAACTATGCT. It specifies CTCSAEEGAYNYA. The whole CDR3 sequence is CTCSAEEGAYNYAEQFF. The whole variable domain, remainder taken from reference TRBV1 and TRBJ2-1, is VTLLEQNPRWRLVPRGQAVNLRCILKNSQYPWMSWYQQDLQKQLQWLFTLRSPGDKEVKSLPGADYLATRVTDTELRLQVANMSQGRTLYCTCSAEEGAYNYAEQFFGPGTRLTVL.